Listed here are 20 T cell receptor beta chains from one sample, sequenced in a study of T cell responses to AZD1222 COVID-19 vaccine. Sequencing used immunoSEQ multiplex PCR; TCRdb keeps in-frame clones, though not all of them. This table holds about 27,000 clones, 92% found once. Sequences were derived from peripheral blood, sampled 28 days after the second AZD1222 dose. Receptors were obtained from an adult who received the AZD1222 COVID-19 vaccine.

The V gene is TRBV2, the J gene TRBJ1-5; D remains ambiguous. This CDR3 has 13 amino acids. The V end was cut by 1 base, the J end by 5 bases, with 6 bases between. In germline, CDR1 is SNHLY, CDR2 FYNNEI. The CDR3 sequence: CASSEESDQPQHF. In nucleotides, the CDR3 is TGTGCCAGCAGTGAAGAGTCGGATCAGCCCCAGCATTTT.

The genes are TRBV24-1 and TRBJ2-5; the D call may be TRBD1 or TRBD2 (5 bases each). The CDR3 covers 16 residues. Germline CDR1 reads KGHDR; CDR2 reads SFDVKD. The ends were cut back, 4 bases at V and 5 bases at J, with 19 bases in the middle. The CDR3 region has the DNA TGTGCCACCAGTGAAACCCGGGACCTCTTGTGGGAGACCCAGTACTTC. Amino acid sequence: CATSETRDLLWETQYF.

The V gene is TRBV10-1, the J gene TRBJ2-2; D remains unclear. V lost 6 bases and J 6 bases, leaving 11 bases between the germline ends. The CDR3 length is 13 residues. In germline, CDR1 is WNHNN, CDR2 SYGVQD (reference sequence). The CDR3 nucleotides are TGCGCCAGCAGGGTACTTGTGTCCGGGGAGCTGTTTTTT. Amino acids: CASRVLVSGELFF.

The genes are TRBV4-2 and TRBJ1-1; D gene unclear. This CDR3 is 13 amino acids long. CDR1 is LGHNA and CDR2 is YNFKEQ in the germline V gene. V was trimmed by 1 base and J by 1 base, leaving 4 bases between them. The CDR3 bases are TGTGCCAGCAGCCAAGGGGAGAACACTGAAGCTTTCTTT. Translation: CASSQGENTEAFF.

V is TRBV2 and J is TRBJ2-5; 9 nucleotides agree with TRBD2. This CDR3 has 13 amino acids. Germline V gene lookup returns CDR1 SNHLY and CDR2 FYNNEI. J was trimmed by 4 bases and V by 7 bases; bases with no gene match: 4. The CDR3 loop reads CASTGGGVETQYF. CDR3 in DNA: TGTGCCAGCACGGGCGGGGGGGTAGAGACCCAGTACTTC. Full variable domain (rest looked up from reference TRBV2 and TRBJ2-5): EPEVTQTPSHQVTQMGQEVILRCVPISNHLYFYWYRQILGQKVEFLVSFYNNEISEKSEIFDDQFSVERPDGSNFTLKIRSTKLEDSAMYFCASTGGGVETQYFGPGTRLLVL.

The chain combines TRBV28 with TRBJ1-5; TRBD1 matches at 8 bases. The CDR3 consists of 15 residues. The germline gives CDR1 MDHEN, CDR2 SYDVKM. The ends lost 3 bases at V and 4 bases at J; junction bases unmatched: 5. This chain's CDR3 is CASSLTGAGNQPQHF. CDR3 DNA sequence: TGTGCCAGCAGTTTGACAGGGGCCGGGAATCAGCCCCAGCATTTT.

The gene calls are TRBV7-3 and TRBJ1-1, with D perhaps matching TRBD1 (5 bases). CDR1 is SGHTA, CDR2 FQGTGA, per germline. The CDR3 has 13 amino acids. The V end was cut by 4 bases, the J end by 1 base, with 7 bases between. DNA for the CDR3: TGTGCCAGCAGCTCCAGGGCGAACACTGAAGCTTTCTTT. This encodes CASSSRANTEAFF. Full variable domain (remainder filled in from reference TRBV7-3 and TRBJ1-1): GAGVSQTPSNKVTEKGKYVELRCDPISGHTALYWYRQSLGQGPEFLIYFQGTGAADDSGLPNDRFFAVRPEGSVSTLKIQRTERGDSAVYLCASSSRANTEAFFGQGTRLTVV.

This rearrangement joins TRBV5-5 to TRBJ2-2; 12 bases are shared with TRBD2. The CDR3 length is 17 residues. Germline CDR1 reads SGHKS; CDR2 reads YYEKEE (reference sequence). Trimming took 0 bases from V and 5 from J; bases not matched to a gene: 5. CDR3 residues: CASSLGLAGVRTGELFF. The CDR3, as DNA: TGTGCCAGCAGCTTGGGACTAGCGGGAGTGCGGACCGGGGAGCTGTTTTTT.

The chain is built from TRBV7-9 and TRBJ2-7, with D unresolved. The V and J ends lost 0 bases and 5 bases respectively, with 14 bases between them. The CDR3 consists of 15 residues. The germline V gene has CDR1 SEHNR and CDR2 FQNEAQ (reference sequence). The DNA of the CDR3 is TGTGCCAGCAGCTTAGCAGGGTCCCCGGCGAACGAGCAGTACTTC. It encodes CASSLAGSPANEQYF.

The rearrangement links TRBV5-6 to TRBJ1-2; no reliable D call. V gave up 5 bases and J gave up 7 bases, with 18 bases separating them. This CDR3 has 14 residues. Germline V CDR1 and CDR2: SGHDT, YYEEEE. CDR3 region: CASSSKQAPFGYTF. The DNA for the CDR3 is TGTGCCAGCAGTTCTAAACAAGCGCCTTTTGGCTACACCTTC.

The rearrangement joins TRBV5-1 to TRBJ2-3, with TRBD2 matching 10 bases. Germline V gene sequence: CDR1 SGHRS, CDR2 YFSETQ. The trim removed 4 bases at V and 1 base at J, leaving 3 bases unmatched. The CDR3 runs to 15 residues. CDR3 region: CASSPGTSGTDTQYF. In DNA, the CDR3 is TGCGCCAGCAGCCCCGGGACTAGCGGCACAGATACGCAGTATTTT.

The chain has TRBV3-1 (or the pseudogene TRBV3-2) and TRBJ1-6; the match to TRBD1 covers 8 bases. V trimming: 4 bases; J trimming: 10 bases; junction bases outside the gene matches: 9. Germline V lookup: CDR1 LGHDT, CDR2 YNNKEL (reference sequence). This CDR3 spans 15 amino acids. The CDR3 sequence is CASSRIRGQRSPLHF. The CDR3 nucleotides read TGTGCCAGCAGCCGGATCAGGGGGCAACGATCACCCCTCCACTTT.

The chain's CDR3 is CASSQDPGGESNQPQHF. The CDR3 DNA follows: TGCGCCAGCAGCCAAGATCCCGGGGGCGAGAGCAATCAGCCCCAGCATTTT. V and J are TRBV4-3 and TRBJ1-5; D is perhaps TRBD1 (6 bases). CDR1 and CDR2 (germline): LGHNA, YSLEER. The ends were cut back, 0 bases at V and 1 base at J, with 13 bases in the middle. The CDR3 is 17 residues long.

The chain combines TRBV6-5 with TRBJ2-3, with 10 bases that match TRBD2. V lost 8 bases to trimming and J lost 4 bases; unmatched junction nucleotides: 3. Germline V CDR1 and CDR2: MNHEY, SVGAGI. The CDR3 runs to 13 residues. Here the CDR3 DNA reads TGTGCCAGCTGTAGCGGGAGGTCAGATACGCAGTATTTT. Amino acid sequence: CASCSGRSDTQYF.

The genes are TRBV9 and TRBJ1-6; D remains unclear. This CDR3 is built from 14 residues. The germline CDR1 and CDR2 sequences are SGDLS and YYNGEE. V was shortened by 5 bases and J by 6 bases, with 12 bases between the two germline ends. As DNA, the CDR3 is TGTGCCAGCAGTTTACGGGTTGGTAATTCACCCCTCCACTTT. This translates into CASSLRVGNSPLHF.

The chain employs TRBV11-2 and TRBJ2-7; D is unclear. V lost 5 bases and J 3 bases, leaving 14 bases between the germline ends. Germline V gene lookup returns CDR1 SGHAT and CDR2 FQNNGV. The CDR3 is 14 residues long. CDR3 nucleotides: TGTGCCAGCAGCGCCGGTACCCAGCGCTACGAGCAGTACTTC. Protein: CASSAGTQRYEQYF.

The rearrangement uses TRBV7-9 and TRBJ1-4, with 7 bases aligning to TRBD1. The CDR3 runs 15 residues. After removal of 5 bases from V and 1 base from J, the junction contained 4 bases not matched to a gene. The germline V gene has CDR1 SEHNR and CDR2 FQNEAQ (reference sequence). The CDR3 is CASSAYRGTNEKLFF. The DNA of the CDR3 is TGTGCCAGCAGCGCCTACAGGGGAACTAATGAAAAACTGTTTTTT.

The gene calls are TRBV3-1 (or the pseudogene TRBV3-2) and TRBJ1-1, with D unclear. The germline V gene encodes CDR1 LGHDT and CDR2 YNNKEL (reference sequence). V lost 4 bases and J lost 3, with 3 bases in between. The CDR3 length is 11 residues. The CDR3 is CASSLYTEAFF. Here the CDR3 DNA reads TGTGCCAGCAGCCTCTACACTGAAGCTTTCTTT.

CDR3 sequence: CASGVAYNEQFF. DNA of the CDR3: TGTGCCAGCGGTGTGGCTTACAATGAGCAGTTCTTC. V and J are TRBV9 and TRBJ2-1, with unresolved D. Trimming shortened V by 7 bases and J by 4 bases, and 9 bases separated the two germline ends. Germline CDR1 SGDLS, CDR2 YYNGEE. This CDR3 contains 12 residues.

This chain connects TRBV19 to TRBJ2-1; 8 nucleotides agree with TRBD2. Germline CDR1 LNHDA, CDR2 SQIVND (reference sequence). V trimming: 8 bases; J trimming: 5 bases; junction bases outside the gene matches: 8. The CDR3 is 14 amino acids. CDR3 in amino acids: CASERERSDNEQFF. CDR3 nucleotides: TGTGCCAGTGAGCGGGAGCGGTCTGACAATGAGCAGTTCTTC.